This T cell receptor (beta chain) comes out of a study of the immune and genomic landscape of osteosarcoma. In the study overall: Most patients, approximately 72%, had localized disease at diagnosis.

Poor-prognosis osteosarcoma patients supplied post-treatment primary, local recurrence and metastasis tumor specimens. The table came from immunoSEQ multiplex PCR; TCRdb's copy has only in-frame clones and leaves some out. Counted here are around 6,800 clones, 65% to 80% occurring once; the ten biggest clones make up 14% to 15%. Germline V CDR1 and CDR2: PRHDT, FYEKMQ (reference sequence). This CDR3 region has 11 residues. V was shortened by 11 bases and J by 6 bases, with 14 bases between the two germline ends. The material sequenced was osteosarcoma tumor tissue from the lung. The chain has TRBV13 and TRBJ2-7; D may be TRBD2 (6 bases). This TCR was sampled from a human donor with osteosarcoma. The CDR3 region has the DNA TGTGCCTACGTGGGGGGAGGCGAGCAGTACTTC. Translation gives CAYVGGGEQYF.